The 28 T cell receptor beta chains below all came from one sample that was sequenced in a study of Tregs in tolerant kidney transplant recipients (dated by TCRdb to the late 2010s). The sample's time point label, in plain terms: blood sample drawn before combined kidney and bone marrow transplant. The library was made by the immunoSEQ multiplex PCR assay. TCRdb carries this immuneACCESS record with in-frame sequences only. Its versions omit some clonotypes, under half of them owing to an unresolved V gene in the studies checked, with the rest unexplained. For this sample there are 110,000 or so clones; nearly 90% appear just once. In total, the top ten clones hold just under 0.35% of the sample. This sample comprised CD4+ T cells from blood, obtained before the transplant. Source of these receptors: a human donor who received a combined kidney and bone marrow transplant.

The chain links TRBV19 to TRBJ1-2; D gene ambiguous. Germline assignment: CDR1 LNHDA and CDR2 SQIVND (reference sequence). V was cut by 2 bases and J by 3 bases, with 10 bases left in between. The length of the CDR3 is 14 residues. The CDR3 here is CASSIRGGDYGYTF. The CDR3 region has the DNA TGTGCCAGTAGTATACGGGGAGGAGACTATGGCTACACCTTC.

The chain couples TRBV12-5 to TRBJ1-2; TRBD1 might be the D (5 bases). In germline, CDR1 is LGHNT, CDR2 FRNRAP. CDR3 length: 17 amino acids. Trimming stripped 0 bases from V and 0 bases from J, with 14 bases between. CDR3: CASGLVAGGAANYGYTF. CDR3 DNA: TGTGCTAGTGGTTTGGTAGCGGGTGGGGCGGCTAACTATGGCTACACCTTC.

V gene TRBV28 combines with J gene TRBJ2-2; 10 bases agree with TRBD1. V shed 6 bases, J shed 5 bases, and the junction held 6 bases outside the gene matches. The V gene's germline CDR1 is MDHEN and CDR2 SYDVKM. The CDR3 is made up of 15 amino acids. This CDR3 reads CASRPGQGLTGELFF. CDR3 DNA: TGTGCCAGCAGACCGGGACAGGGGCTGACCGGGGAGCTGTTTTTT.

CDR3: CASSSEREGQDNEQFF. The DNA for the CDR3 is TGTGCCAGCAGCTCGGAGCGGGAGGGCCAGGACAATGAGCAGTTCTTC. The J gene is TRBJ2-1, the V gene TRBV7-4, with 10 bases that match TRBD2. V dropped 4 bases and J dropped 5; count of bases not matched to a gene: 8. Germline V CDR1 and CDR2: SGHVT, SQSDAQ. The CDR3 is 16 amino acids.

CDR3 sequence reads: CAWKTSTISYEQYF. The DNA for the CDR3 is TGTGCCTGGAAGACTAGCACCATCTCCTACGAGCAGTACTTC. V and J are TRBV30 and TRBJ2-7, with 7 bases matching TRBD2. Germline lookup yields CDR1 GTSNPN and CDR2 SVGIG (reference sequence). The CDR3 sequence is 14 residues long. The V gene end was trimmed by 4 bases and the J gene end by 0 bases; junction bases not matched to a gene: 6.

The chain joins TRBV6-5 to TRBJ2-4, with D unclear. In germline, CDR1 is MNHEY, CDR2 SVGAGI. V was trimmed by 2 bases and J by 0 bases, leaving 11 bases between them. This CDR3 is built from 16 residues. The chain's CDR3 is CASSYPKAPAKNIQYF. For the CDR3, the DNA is TGTGCCAGCAGTTACCCCAAAGCTCCAGCCAAAAACATTCAGTACTTC.

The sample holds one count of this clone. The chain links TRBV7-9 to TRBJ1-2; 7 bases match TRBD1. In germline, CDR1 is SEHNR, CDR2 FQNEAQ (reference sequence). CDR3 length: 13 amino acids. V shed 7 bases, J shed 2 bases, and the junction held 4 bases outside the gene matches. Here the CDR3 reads CASTLGQNYGYTF. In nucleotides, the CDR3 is TGTGCCAGCACCCTGGGACAGAACTATGGCTACACCTTC. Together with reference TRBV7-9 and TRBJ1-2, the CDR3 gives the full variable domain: DTGVSQNPRHKITKRGQNVTFRCDPISEHNRLYWYRQTLGQGPEFLTYFQNEAQLEKSRLLSDRFSAERPKGSFSTLEIQRTEQGDSAMYLCASTLGQNYGYTFGSGTRLTVV.

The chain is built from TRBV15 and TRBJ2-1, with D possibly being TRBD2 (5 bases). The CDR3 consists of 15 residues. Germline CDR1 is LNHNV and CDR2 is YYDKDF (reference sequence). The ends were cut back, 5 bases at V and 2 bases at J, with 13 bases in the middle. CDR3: CATSPGNTAYNEQFF. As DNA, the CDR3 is TGTGCCACCAGCCCGGGGAACACGGCCTACAATGAGCAGTTCTTC. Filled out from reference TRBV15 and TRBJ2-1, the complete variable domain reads DAMVIQNPRYQVTQFGKPVTLSCSQTLNHNVMYWYQQKSSQAPKLLFHYYDKDFNNEADTPDNFQSRRPNTSFCFLDIRSPGLGDTAMYLCATSPGNTAYNEQFFGPGTRLTVL.

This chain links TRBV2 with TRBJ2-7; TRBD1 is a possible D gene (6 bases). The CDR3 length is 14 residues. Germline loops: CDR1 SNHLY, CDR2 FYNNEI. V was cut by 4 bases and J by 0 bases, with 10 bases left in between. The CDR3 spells CASSGDTHSYEQYF. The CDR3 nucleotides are TGTGCCAGCAGTGGGGACACCCACTCCTACGAGCAGTACTTC.

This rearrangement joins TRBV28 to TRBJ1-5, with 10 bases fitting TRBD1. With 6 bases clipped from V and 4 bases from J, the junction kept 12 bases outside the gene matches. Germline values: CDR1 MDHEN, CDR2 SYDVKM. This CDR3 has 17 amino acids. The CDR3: CASRSSTLGQGNQPQHF. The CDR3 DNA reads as TGTGCCAGCAGATCTAGTACCCTGGGACAGGGGAATCAGCCCCAGCATTTT.

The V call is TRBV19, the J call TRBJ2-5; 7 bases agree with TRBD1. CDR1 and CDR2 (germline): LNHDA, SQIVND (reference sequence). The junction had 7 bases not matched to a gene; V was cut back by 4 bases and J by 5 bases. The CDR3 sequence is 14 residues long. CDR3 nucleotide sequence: TGTGCCAGTAGTACGCACAGGGGTGCGGAGACCCAGTACTTC. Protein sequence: CASSTHRGAETQYF.

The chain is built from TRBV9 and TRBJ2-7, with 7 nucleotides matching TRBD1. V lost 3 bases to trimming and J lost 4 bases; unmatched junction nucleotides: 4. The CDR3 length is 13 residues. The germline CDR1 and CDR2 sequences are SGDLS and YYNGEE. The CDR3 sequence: CASSAGTEYEQYF. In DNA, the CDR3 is TGTGCCAGCAGCGCCGGGACAGAATACGAGCAGTACTTC.

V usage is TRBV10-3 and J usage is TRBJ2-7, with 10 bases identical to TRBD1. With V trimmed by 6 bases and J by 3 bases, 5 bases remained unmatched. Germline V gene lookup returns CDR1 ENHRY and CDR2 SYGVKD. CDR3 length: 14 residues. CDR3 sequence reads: CAIRGTGEHYEQYF. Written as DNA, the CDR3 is TGTGCCATCAGAGGGACAGGGGAACACTACGAGCAGTACTTC.

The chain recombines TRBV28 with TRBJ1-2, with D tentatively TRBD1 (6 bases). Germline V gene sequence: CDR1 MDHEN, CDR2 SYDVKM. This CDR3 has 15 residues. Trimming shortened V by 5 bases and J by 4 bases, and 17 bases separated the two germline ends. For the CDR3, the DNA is TGTGCCAGCAGTGTAGGGGCAGGGGCAGGCTATGGCTACACCTTC. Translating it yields CASSVGAGAGYGYTF.

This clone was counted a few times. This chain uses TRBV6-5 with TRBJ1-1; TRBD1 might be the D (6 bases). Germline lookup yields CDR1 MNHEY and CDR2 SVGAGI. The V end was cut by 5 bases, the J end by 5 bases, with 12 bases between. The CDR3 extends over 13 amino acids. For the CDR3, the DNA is TGTGCCAGCAGTATAGGGGGTGCTACTGAAGCTTTCTTT. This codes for CASSIGGATEAFF.

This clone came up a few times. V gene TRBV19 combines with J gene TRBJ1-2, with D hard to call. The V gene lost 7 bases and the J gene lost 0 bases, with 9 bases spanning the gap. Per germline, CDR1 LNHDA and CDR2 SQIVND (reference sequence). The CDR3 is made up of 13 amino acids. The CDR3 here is CASTRGANYGYTF. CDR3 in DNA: TGTGCCAGTACAAGAGGCGCTAACTATGGCTACACCTTC.

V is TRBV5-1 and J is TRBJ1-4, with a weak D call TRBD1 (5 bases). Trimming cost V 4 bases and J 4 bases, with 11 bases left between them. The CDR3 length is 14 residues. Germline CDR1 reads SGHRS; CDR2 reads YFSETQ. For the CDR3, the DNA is TGCGCCAGCAGCCCGACAGCGTTTAATGAAAAACTGTTTTTT. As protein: CASSPTAFNEKLFF. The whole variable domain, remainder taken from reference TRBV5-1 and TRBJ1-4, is KAGVTQTPRYLIKTRGQQVTLSCSPISGHRSVSWYQQTPGQGLQFLFEYFSETQRNKGNFPGRFSGRQFSNSRSEMNVSTLELGDSALYLCASSPTAFNEKLFFGSGTQLSVL.

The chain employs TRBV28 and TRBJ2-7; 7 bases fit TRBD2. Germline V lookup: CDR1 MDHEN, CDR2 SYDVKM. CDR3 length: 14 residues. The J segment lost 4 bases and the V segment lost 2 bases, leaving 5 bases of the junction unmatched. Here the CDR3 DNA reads TGTGCCAGCAGTTTAGCGGGAGAGATATACGAGCAGTACTTC. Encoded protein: CASSLAGEIYEQYF. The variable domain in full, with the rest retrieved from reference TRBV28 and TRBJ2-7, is DVKVTQSSRYLVKRTGEKVFLECVQDMDHENMFWYRQDPGLGLRLIYFSYDVKMKEKGDIPEGYSVSREKKERFSLILESASTNQTSMYLCASSLAGEIYEQYFGPGTRLTVT.

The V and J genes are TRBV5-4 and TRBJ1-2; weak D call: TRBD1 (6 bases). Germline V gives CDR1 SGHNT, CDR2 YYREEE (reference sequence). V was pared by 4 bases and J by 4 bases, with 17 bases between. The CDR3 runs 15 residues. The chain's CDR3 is CASSPRTANLYGYTF. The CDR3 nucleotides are TGTGCCAGCAGCCCCAGGACAGCGAACCTCTATGGCTACACCTTC.

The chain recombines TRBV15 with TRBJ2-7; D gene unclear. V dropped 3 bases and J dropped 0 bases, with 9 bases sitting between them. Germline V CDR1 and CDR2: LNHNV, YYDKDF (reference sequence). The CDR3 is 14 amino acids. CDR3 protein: CATSRSSSSYEQYF. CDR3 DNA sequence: TGTGCCACCAGCAGGTCCTCGAGCTCCTACGAGCAGTACTTC.

CDR3 coding DNA: TGTGCCAGCAGTGAATACCCTTCTGGAAACACCATATATTTT. Residues: CASSEYPSGNTIYF. The genes are TRBV25-1 and TRBJ1-3; D gene ambiguous. CDR1 and CDR2 (germline): MGHDK, SYGVNS. The CDR3 totals 14 residues. V dropped 0 bases and J dropped 1 base, with 4 bases sitting between them.

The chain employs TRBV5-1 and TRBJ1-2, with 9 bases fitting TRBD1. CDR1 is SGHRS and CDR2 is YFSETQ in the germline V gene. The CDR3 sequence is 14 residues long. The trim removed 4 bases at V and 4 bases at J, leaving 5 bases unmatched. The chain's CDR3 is CASSRTGALYGYTF. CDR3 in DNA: TGCGCCAGCAGCCGGACAGGGGCCCTCTATGGCTACACCTTC. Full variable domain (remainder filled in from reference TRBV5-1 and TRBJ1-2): KAGVTQTPRYLIKTRGQQVTLSCSPISGHRSVSWYQQTPGQGLQFLFEYFSETQRNKGNFPGRFSGRQFSNSRSEMNVSTLELGDSALYLCASSRTGALYGYTFGSGTRLTVV.

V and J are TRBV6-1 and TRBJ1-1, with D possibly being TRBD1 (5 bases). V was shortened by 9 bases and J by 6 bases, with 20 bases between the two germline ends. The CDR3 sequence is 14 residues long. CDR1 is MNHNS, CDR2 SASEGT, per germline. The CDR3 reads CASTQQPGGAEAFF. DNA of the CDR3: TGTGCCAGTACTCAACAACCCGGGGGGGCTGAAGCTTTCTTT.

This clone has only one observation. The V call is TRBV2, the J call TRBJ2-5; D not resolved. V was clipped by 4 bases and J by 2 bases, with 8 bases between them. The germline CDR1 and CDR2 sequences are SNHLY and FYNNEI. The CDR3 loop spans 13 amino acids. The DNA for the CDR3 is TGTGCCAGCAGTGGTGCCAGACAAGAGACCCAGTACTTC. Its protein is CASSGARQETQYF.

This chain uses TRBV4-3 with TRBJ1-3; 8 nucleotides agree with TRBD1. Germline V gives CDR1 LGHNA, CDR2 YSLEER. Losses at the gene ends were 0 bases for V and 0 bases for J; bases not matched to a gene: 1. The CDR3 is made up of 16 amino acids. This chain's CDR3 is CASSQDDRGSGNTIYF. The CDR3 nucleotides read TGCGCCAGCAGCCAAGACGACAGGGGCTCTGGAAACACCATATATTTT.

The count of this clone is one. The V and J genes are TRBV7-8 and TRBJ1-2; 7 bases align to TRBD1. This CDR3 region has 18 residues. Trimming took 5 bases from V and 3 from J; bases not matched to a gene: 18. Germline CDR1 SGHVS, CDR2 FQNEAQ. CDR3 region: CASSQELGTALGDYGYTF. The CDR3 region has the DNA TGTGCCAGCAGCCAAGAACTCGGGACAGCCCTTGGGGACTATGGCTACACCTTC.

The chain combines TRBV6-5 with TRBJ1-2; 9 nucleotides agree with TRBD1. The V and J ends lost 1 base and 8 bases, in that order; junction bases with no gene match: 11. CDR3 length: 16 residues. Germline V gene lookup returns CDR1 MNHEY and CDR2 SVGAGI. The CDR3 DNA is TGTGCCAGCAGTTACTACCCCCCGGGACAGGGTAGAGGCTACACCTTC. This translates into CASSYYPPGQGRGYTF.

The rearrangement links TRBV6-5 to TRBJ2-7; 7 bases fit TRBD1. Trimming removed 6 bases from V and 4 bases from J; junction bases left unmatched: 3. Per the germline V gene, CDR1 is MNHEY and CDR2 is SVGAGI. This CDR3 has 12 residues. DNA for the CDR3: TGTGCCAGCAGCCCACAGGGGTACGAGCAGTACTTC. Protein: CASSPQGYEQYF.